A selection of T cell receptor beta chains follows, all from one sample in a study of T cell changes during pregnancy in multiple sclerosis. TCRdb keeps only in-frame clones here, not all; method: immunoSEQ multiplex PCR. The data contain 30,000 to 35,000 clones, around nine tenths of them seen just once; the ten biggest clones take up almost 8%. The material sequenced was CD8+ T cells from peripheral blood mononuclear cells, taken before pregnancy. Source of these receptors: a female donor with multiple sclerosis, enrolled in a pregnancy study. Both conserved end residues are part of each CDR3. The order of the fields is CDR3 protein, CDR3 DNA, V gene, clone size, D gene, J gene. D genes are given only for firm matches. Size tells how often a clone was seen (once, few, many) or the class of an expanded clone, and some rows leave it out.

cdr3_aa: CASSPGTSAAIEQFF; cdr3_nt: TGTGCTAGCAGCCCCGGGACTAGCGCGGCGATTGAGCAGTTCTTC; v_call: TRBV7-7; clone_size: -; d_call: TRBD2; j_call: TRBJ2-1
cdr3_aa: CASSQRTGSRAYEQYF; cdr3_nt: TGTGCCAGCAGCCAACGGACAGGGTCGAGGGCCTACGAGCAGTACTTC; v_call: TRBV14; clone_size: -; d_call: TRBD1; j_call: TRBJ2-7
cdr3_aa: CASSPPGVSEKLFF; cdr3_nt: TGTGCCAGCTCACCACCCGGGGTCAGTGAAAAACTGTTTTTT; v_call: TRBV18; clone_size: -; d_call: -; j_call: TRBJ1-4
cdr3_aa: CASSQGDRRGNQPQHF; cdr3_nt: TGCGCCAGCAGCCAAGGGGACAGGAGGGGCAATCAGCCCCAGCATTTT; v_call: TRBV4-3; clone_size: once; d_call: TRBD1; j_call: TRBJ1-5
cdr3_aa: CASSLSRIQGIYGYTF; cdr3_nt: TGTGCCAGCAGTTTATCTAGAATACAGGGAATCTATGGCTACACCTTC; v_call: TRBV28; clone_size: -; d_call: -; j_call: TRBJ1-2
cdr3_aa: CASSVAGGRNEQFF; cdr3_nt: TGTGCCAGCAGCGTAGCGGGGGGGCGGAATGAGCAGTTCTTC; v_call: TRBV9; clone_size: -; d_call: TRBD2; j_call: TRBJ2-1
cdr3_aa: CASSIYGQGQEAFF; cdr3_nt: TGTGCCAGCAGTATTTATGGGCAGGGCCAAGAAGCTTTCTTT; v_call: TRBV27; clone_size: -; d_call: -; j_call: TRBJ1-1
cdr3_aa: CASSMSPIHLGSYNSPLHF; cdr3_nt: TGTGCCAGTAGTATGAGCCCCATCCACCTCGGGTCCTATAATTCACCCCTCCACTTT; v_call: TRBV19; clone_size: -; d_call: -; j_call: TRBJ1-6
cdr3_aa: CASRTTGERRGGAEAFF; cdr3_nt: TGTGCCAGCAGAACCACAGGGGAGCGACGGGGGGGGGCTGAAGCTTTCTTT; v_call: TRBV27; clone_size: -; d_call: TRBD1; j_call: TRBJ1-1
cdr3_aa: CRGLRDEQFF; cdr3_nt: TGCAGAGGACTAAGAGATGAGCAGTTCTTC; v_call: TRBV20-1; clone_size: -; d_call: -; j_call: TRBJ2-1
cdr3_aa: CASSQDFWRKPNYGYTF; cdr3_nt: TGCGCCAGCAGCCAAGATTTCTGGAGGAAACCAAACTATGGCTACACCTTC; v_call: TRBV4-1; clone_size: -; d_call: -; j_call: TRBJ1-2
cdr3_aa: CASSFFLVPDSTYEQYF; cdr3_nt: TGTGCCAGCAGCTTTTTCTTGGTTCCGGACAGCACCTACGAGCAGTACTTC; v_call: TRBV11-2; clone_size: -; d_call: -; j_call: TRBJ2-7
cdr3_aa: CASSPLGAGGEETQYF; cdr3_nt: TGTGCCAGCAGCCCGCTGGGAGCGGGGGGAGAGGAGACCCAGTACTTC; v_call: TRBV13; clone_size: -; d_call: TRBD2; j_call: TRBJ2-5
cdr3_aa: CASSVLRDICTSTNEKLFF; cdr3_nt: TGTGCCAGCAGCGTATTACGGGACATATGTACATCAACTAATGAAAAACTGTTTTTT; v_call: TRBV7-3; clone_size: -; d_call: -; j_call: TRBJ1-4
cdr3_aa: CASASGTGYEQYF; cdr3_nt: TGTGCCAGCGCCTCCGGGACAGGCTACGAGCAGTACTTC; v_call: TRBV27; clone_size: -; d_call: TRBD1; j_call: TRBJ2-7
cdr3_aa: CASSSSGAGDQPQHF; cdr3_nt: TGTGCCAGCAGCTCCTCAGGCGCAGGCGATCAGCCCCAGCATTTT; v_call: TRBV7-9; clone_size: -; d_call: -; j_call: TRBJ1-5
cdr3_aa: CASSPRGQTVGGELFF; cdr3_nt: TGTGCCAGCAGCCCAAGGGGACAGACCGTTGGCGGGGAGCTGTTTTTT; v_call: TRBV7-9; clone_size: -; d_call: TRBD1; j_call: TRBJ2-2
cdr3_aa: CASSPIREDPYEQYF; cdr3_nt: TGCGCCAGCAGCCCGATACGGGAGGACCCATACGAGCAGTACTTC; v_call: TRBV4-1; clone_size: -; d_call: TRBD2; j_call: TRBJ2-7
cdr3_aa: CASSTTGTYYGYTF; cdr3_nt: TGTGCCAGCAGCACGACAGGGACATACTATGGCTACACCTTC; v_call: TRBV5-4; clone_size: -; d_call: TRBD1; j_call: TRBJ1-2
cdr3_aa: CAISENDRVSPRNTEAFF; cdr3_nt: TGTGCCATCAGTGAAAACGACAGGGTGTCACCGCGGAACACTGAAGCTTTCTTT; v_call: TRBV10-3; clone_size: few; d_call: TRBD1; j_call: TRBJ1-1
cdr3_aa: CASSRPGQGAYEQYF; cdr3_nt: TGTGCCAGCAGCAGACCGGGACAGGGGGCCTACGAGCAGTACTTC; v_call: TRBV7-9; clone_size: -; d_call: TRBD1; j_call: TRBJ2-7
cdr3_aa: CASSERGGEDEQFF; cdr3_nt: TGTGCCAGCAGCGAGCGGGGGGGCGAGGATGAGCAGTTCTTC; v_call: TRBV27; clone_size: -; d_call: TRBD2; j_call: TRBJ2-1
cdr3_aa: CASSPGGGAIGNTIYF; cdr3_nt: TGTGCCAGCAGCCCCGGCGGGGGAGCCATTGGAAACACCATATATTTT; v_call: TRBV9; clone_size: -; d_call: -; j_call: TRBJ1-3
cdr3_aa: CATSGAFSSEGGQDTQYF; cdr3_nt: TGTGCCACCAGCGGAGCCTTCTCTAGCGAGGGAGGTCAGGATACGCAGTATTTT; v_call: TRBV15; clone_size: -; d_call: -; j_call: TRBJ2-3
cdr3_aa: CATRGQGETGELFF; cdr3_nt: TGTGCCACCAGAGGACAGGGTGAGACCGGGGAGCTGTTTTTT; v_call: TRBV15; clone_size: -; d_call: TRBD1; j_call: TRBJ2-2
cdr3_aa: CASSEAEEVGQINEKLFF; cdr3_nt: TGTGCCAGCAGTGAAGCAGAAGAGGTTGGACAGATAAATGAAAAACTGTTTTTT; v_call: TRBV2; clone_size: -; d_call: -; j_call: TRBJ1-4
cdr3_aa: CASSQGWAAAEAFF; cdr3_nt: TGCGCCAGCAGCCAAGGCTGGGCCGCCGCTGAAGCTTTCTTT; v_call: TRBV4-3; clone_size: -; d_call: -; j_call: TRBJ1-1
cdr3_aa: CASSVGLAGTDTQYF; cdr3_nt: TGTGCCAGCAGCGTAGGATTAGCGGGCACAGATACGCAGTATTTT; v_call: TRBV9; clone_size: once; d_call: -; j_call: TRBJ2-3
cdr3_aa: CSVEPTGGVEETQYF; cdr3_nt: TGCAGCGTTGAACCGACTGGCGGGGTGGAAGAGACCCAGTACTTC; v_call: TRBV29-1; clone_size: -; d_call: -; j_call: TRBJ2-5
cdr3_aa: CASSITRGAGDLYNEQFF; cdr3_nt: TGTGCCAGTAGTATCACGCGGGGCGCGGGGGACCTCTACAATGAGCAGTTCTTC; v_call: TRBV19; clone_size: -; d_call: TRBD2; j_call: TRBJ2-1
cdr3_aa: CASSPGQGAANEKLFF; cdr3_nt: TGCGCCAGCAGCCCGGGACAGGGGGCGGCTAATGAAAAACTGTTTTTT; v_call: TRBV5-1; clone_size: -; d_call: TRBD1; j_call: TRBJ1-4
cdr3_aa: CASSLKGGGQPQHF; cdr3_nt: TGTGCCAGCAGCTTAAAAGGGGGCGGTCAGCCCCAGCATTTT; v_call: TRBV7-9; clone_size: -; d_call: TRBD1; j_call: TRBJ1-5
cdr3_aa: CASSFETGWNEQFF; cdr3_nt: TGTGCCAGCAGCTTCGAGACAGGGTGGAATGAGCAGTTCTTC; v_call: TRBV13; clone_size: -; d_call: TRBD1; j_call: TRBJ2-1
cdr3_aa: CASSWDRSNYGYTF; cdr3_nt: TGTGCCAGCAGCTGGGACAGGAGTAACTATGGCTACACCTTC; v_call: TRBV5-6; clone_size: -; d_call: TRBD1; j_call: TRBJ1-2
cdr3_aa: CASSVAGSSYNEQFF; cdr3_nt: TGTGCCAGTAGTGTAGCGGGGAGCTCCTACAATGAGCAGTTCTTC; v_call: TRBV19; clone_size: -; d_call: TRBD2; j_call: TRBJ2-1
cdr3_aa: CASSYPSTGELFF; cdr3_nt: TGTGCCAGCAGTTACCCGTCCACCGGGGAGCTGTTTTTT; v_call: TRBV6-5; clone_size: -; d_call: -; j_call: TRBJ2-2
cdr3_aa: CASSESVDRGGYNEQFF; cdr3_nt: TGTGCCAGCAGTGAATCTGTGGACAGGGGTGGTTACAATGAGCAGTTCTTC; v_call: TRBV6-4; clone_size: -; d_call: TRBD1; j_call: TRBJ2-1
cdr3_aa: CASRAPGGTTEAFF; cdr3_nt: TGTGCCAGCAGAGCTCCTGGGGGGACCACTGAAGCTTTCTTT; v_call: TRBV2; clone_size: -; d_call: -; j_call: TRBJ1-1
cdr3_aa: CASSVGGGTGPYGYTF; cdr3_nt: TGTGCCAGCAGCGTAGGGGGGGGGACAGGTCCCTATGGCTACACCTTC; v_call: TRBV9; clone_size: -; d_call: TRBD1; j_call: TRBJ1-2
cdr3_aa: CATSRDETGVPTNEKLFF; cdr3_nt: TGTGCCACCAGCAGAGACGAGACAGGGGTCCCAACTAATGAAAAACTGTTTTTT; v_call: TRBV15; clone_size: -; d_call: TRBD1; j_call: TRBJ1-4
cdr3_aa: CATSTREHSPLHF; cdr3_nt: TGTGCCACCAGCACCAGGGAACATTCACCCCTCCACTTT; v_call: TRBV15; clone_size: -; d_call: -; j_call: TRBJ1-6
cdr3_aa: CASSAGPGQGNTEAFF; cdr3_nt: TGTGCCAGCTCAGCAGGCCCGGGACAGGGCAACACTGAAGCTTTCTTT; v_call: TRBV18; clone_size: -; d_call: TRBD1; j_call: TRBJ1-1
cdr3_aa: CASSFGPNTEAFF; cdr3_nt: TGTGCTAGCAGCTTTGGCCCGAACACTGAAGCTTTCTTT; v_call: TRBV7-7; clone_size: few; d_call: -; j_call: TRBJ1-1
cdr3_aa: CASSLGMGAYNQPQHF; cdr3_nt: TGTGCCAGCAGCTTAGGCATGGGGGCTTACAATCAGCCCCAGCATTTT; v_call: TRBV13; clone_size: -; d_call: -; j_call: TRBJ1-5
cdr3_aa: CASSLGTGFYEQYF; cdr3_nt: TGCGCCAGCAGCTTAGGGACAGGCTTCTACGAGCAGTACTTC; v_call: TRBV5-1; clone_size: -; d_call: TRBD1; j_call: TRBJ2-7
cdr3_aa: CASSFGGNIGNEQFF; cdr3_nt: TGTGCCAGCAGTTTTGGGGGGAATATAGGCAATGAGCAGTTCTTC; v_call: TRBV2; clone_size: -; d_call: -; j_call: TRBJ2-1
cdr3_aa: CASSLGQQEPSNQPQHF; cdr3_nt: TGTGCCAGCAGCCTGGGACAGCAGGAACCTAGCAATCAGCCCCAGCATTTT; v_call: TRBV5-8; clone_size: -; d_call: TRBD1; j_call: TRBJ1-5
cdr3_aa: CASSLTGWKDYTF; cdr3_nt: TGTGCCAGCAGCTTGACAGGGTGGAAGGACTACACCTTC; v_call: TRBV5-5; clone_size: -; d_call: -; j_call: TRBJ1-2
cdr3_aa: CATSVGQHNSPLHF; cdr3_nt: TGTGCCACCAGCGTTGGACAGCATAATTCACCCCTCCACTTT; v_call: TRBV6-4; clone_size: -; d_call: -; j_call: TRBJ1-6
cdr3_aa: CASSLPSSYNEQFF; cdr3_nt: TGTGCCAGCAGCTTACCGAGCTCCTACAATGAGCAGTTCTTC; v_call: TRBV5-6; clone_size: once; d_call: -; j_call: TRBJ2-1
cdr3_aa: CASIDTGTGGLGEQYF; cdr3_nt: TGTGCCAGCATCGACACCGGGACAGGGGGCTTAGGGGAGCAGTACTTC; v_call: TRBV11-2; clone_size: once; d_call: TRBD1; j_call: TRBJ2-7
cdr3_aa: CASSLGQGTSYEQYF; cdr3_nt: TGTGCCAGCAGTTTAGGACAGGGAACCTCCTACGAGCAGTACTTC; v_call: TRBV27; clone_size: -; d_call: TRBD1; j_call: TRBJ2-7
cdr3_aa: CASKGLAGPNEQFF; cdr3_nt: TGTGCCAGCAAAGGGCTAGCGGGTCCCAATGAGCAGTTCTTC; v_call: TRBV27; clone_size: -; d_call: TRBD2; j_call: TRBJ2-1
cdr3_aa: CASSLAGNSYEQYF; cdr3_nt: TGTGCCAGCAGCTTAGCCGGGAATTCCTACGAGCAGTACTTC; v_call: TRBV7-6; clone_size: once; d_call: -; j_call: TRBJ2-7
cdr3_aa: CASSSSDTGGYEQYF; cdr3_nt: TGTGCCAGCAGTTCGTCTGATACAGGGGGCTACGAGCAGTACTTC; v_call: TRBV6-1; clone_size: -; d_call: TRBD1; j_call: TRBJ2-7
cdr3_aa: CASSLGQGIYGYTF; cdr3_nt: TGTGCCAGCAGCTTGGGACAGGGAATCTATGGCTACACCTTC; v_call: TRBV5-6; clone_size: -; d_call: TRBD1; j_call: TRBJ1-2
cdr3_aa: CASSLEGRWYGYTF; cdr3_nt: TGTGCCAGCAGCTTAGAGGGGAGGTGGTATGGCTACACCTTC; v_call: TRBV11-2; clone_size: -; d_call: -; j_call: TRBJ1-2
cdr3_aa: CASSDGVARVDTQYF; cdr3_nt: TGTGCCAGCAGTGATGGGGTCGCCAGGGTAGATACGCAGTATTTT; v_call: TRBV2; clone_size: few; d_call: -; j_call: TRBJ2-3